Listed here are 27 T cell receptor beta chains from one sample, sequenced in a study of CXCR3-negative and CXCR3-positive naive CD8 T cells. UMI-tagged TRB cDNA libraries were built via 5' RACE. TCRdb reprocessed the 5' RACE reads, with one entry per CDR3 protein and no DNA. This table holds around 6,700 distinct CDR3 sequences. The sequenced material came from naive CXCR3- CD8+ T cells from blood. Indicated subset: CD45RO-CCR7+CD27+CD95- naive CD8+ T cells lacking CXCR3 (TNR3-). These receptors were obtained from a human donor in good health. Some clones in this sample may be carry-over from other donors' samples.

The V call is TRBV29-1, the J call TRBJ2-3; TCRdb picks TRBD1, but there is no DNA to check that call. The CDR3 length is 16 residues. Germline V gene lookup returns CDR1 SQVTM and CDR2 ANQGSEA. The CDR3 sequence is CSVQTRAGARTDTQYF.

The V gene is TRBV29-1, the J gene TRBJ2-5; TCRdb's assignment of TRBD1 cannot be checked, as there is no DNA. Germline CDR1 reads SQVTM; CDR2 reads ANQGSEA. This CDR3 comprises 15 residues. CDR3 protein: CSVEFPGKIAETQYF.

The chain couples TRBV21-1 to TRBJ2-5. TRBV21-1 is classified as a pseudogene. CDR3 length: 13 residues. CDR3 loop: CASSKADQETQYF.

According to its frequency, this clonotype is medium-sized (0.01 to 0.1%). The chain's CDR3 is CASSQTAYNEQFF. The chain has TRBV10-1 and TRBJ2-1. The CDR3 is 13 residues long. The germline gives CDR1 WNHNN, CDR2 SYGVQD (reference sequence).

The chain uses TRBV10-1 and TRBJ2-7; as DNA is missing, the TRBD1 call by TCRdb cannot be tested. Germline V gene data show CDR1 as WNHNN and CDR2 as SYGVQD (reference sequence). CDR3 length equals 14 residues. The CDR3 spells CASSESIGRVEQYF.

The chain is built from TRBV20-1 and TRBJ2-1; TCRdb names TRBD1, which stays unverified in the absence of DNA. CDR1 and CDR2 (germline): DFQATT, SNEGSKA (reference sequence). The CDR3 loop spans 13 amino acids. The CDR3 here is CSAHRRSPDEQFF.

Its frequency marks this clonotype as medium-sized. This chain joins TRBV18 and TRBJ2-5. This CDR3 is built from 12 residues. Germline V gene sequence: CDR1 KGHSH, CDR2 LQKENI. CDR3 residues: CASSLPEETQYF.

This sequence joins TRBV12-5 and TRBJ2-1; without DNA, the TCRdb call of TRBD2 cannot be checked. The CDR3 is made up of 15 amino acids. Germline values: CDR1 LGHNT, CDR2 FRNRAP. The CDR3 region is CASGLVQVRVPEQFF.

This clonotype is labeled medium-sized based on frequency. The chain uses TRBV29-1 and TRBJ1-3; TCRdb selects TRBD1, and the lack of DNA leaves this call unchecked. CDR3 length equals 11 residues. CDR1 SQVTM and CDR2 ANQGSEA come from the germline V gene. The CDR3 loop is CSAPAGNTIYF.

The chain uses TRBV2 and TRBJ2-1; TCRdb gives TRBD1 as the D gene, but with no DNA this cannot be confirmed. This CDR3 spans 12 amino acids. CDR1 and CDR2 from the germline V gene are SNHLY and FYNNEI. CDR3 region: CASSDTWSPQFF.

This clonotype shows up as medium-sized by frequency. V and J are TRBV29-1 and TRBJ2-3. CDR3 length: 14 residues. Germline CDR1 and CDR2: SQVTM and ANQGSEA. The CDR3 sequence: CSAESQNLGDTQYF.

The V and J genes are TRBV5-8 and TRBJ2-1. The CDR3 is made up of 16 amino acids. Germline-derived CDR1 and CDR2 are SGHTS and YDEGEE. The CDR3 spells CASSLVVTHGYNEQFF.

The chain joins TRBV5-1 to TRBJ2-2; the TCRdb call, TRBD1, lacks DNA for checking. CDR3 length: 16 residues. Germline loops: CDR1 SGHRS, CDR2 YFSETQ. This CDR3 reads CASSLGQALNTGELFF.

The chain combines TRBV5-1 with TRBJ2-5; checking the TCRdb D call of TRBD1 is not possible without DNA. This CDR3 contains 13 residues. CDR1 and CDR2 (germline): SGHRS, YFSETQ. The CDR3 spells CASSEDREETQYF.

Its frequency marks this clonotype as medium-sized. The rearrangement uses TRBV5-1 and TRBJ2-1; TCRdb picks TRBD2, but there is no DNA to check that call. The CDR3 contains 19 residues. Germline V gives CDR1 SGHRS, CDR2 YFSETQ. The CDR3 loop is CASSLEGFPGLAADNEQFF.

This sequence joins TRBV12-3 or TRBV12-4 and TRBJ2-3; the TCRdb call, TRBD2, lacks DNA for checking. The CDR3 is 16 residues long. CDR3 loop: CASSRGTSGEGDTQYF.

This clonotype is labeled medium-sized based on frequency. V usage is TRBV29-1 and J usage is TRBJ2-7; the D call from TCRdb, TRBD2, cannot be confirmed without DNA. In germline, CDR1 is SQVTM, CDR2 ANQGSEA. The CDR3 is 13 amino acids. The CDR3 loop reads CSARGGGTYEQYF.

This clonotype is called medium-sized based on its frequency. This rearrangement joins TRBV7-8 to TRBJ2-5. The CDR3 has 14 residues. Per germline, CDR1 SGHVS and CDR2 FQNEAQ. The CDR3 is CASSLGVGQETQYF.

This clonotype is labeled medium-sized based on frequency. V usage is TRBV7-9 and J usage is TRBJ1-3; TCRdb lists TRBD1, though no DNA is available to test this call. Germline V gives CDR1 SEHNR, CDR2 FQNEAQ (reference sequence). CDR3 length: 14 amino acids. The CDR3 loop reads CASSPLVSGNTIYF.

This clonotype registers medium-sized by frequency. V usage is TRBV2 and J usage is TRBJ1-2; without DNA, the TCRdb call of TRBD1 cannot be checked. In germline, CDR1 is SNHLY, CDR2 FYNNEI. CDR3 length: 12 amino acids. This CDR3 reads CASSVAGDGYTF.

Considering frequency, this clonotype is medium-sized. The rearrangement uses TRBV28 and TRBJ2-2. The CDR3 loop spans 13 amino acids. In germline, CDR1 is MDHEN, CDR2 SYDVKM. The CDR3 protein is CASSLGVSGELFF.

CDR3 loop: CASRSSGPQSSYNEQFF. The rearrangement uses TRBV13 and TRBJ2-1; checking the TCRdb D call of TRBD2 is not possible without DNA. CDR1 is PRHDT, CDR2 FYEKMQ, per germline (reference sequence). The CDR3 is 17 residues long.

The gene calls are TRBV5-6 and TRBJ2-7; the TRBD1 assignment by TCRdb is unverifiable without DNA. The length of the CDR3 is 14 residues. CDR1 is SGHDT, CDR2 YYEEEE, per germline. Here the CDR3 reads CASSFAQGGYEQYF.

By frequency, this clonotype is medium-sized. The chain couples TRBV5-5 to TRBJ2-7; no DNA is available, so the TRBD1 call from TCRdb remains unchecked. The CDR3 has 15 residues. Germline CDR1 is SGHKS and CDR2 is YYEKEE (reference sequence). CDR3 loop: CASSLDQGDFYEQYF.

The chain carries TRBV19 and TRBJ2-2; as DNA is missing, the TRBD2 call by TCRdb cannot be tested. Germline V CDR1 and CDR2: LNHDA, SQIVND (reference sequence). The length of the CDR3 is 15 residues. CDR3: CASSIDHREHGELFF.

The gene calls are TRBV7-6 and TRBJ2-7; without DNA, the TCRdb call of TRBD2 cannot be checked. The CDR3 contains 13 residues. CDR1 is SGHVS, CDR2 FNYEAQ, per germline. CDR3 sequence: CASSFGGSYEQYF.

The chain joins TRBV29-1 to TRBJ2-1; the TRBD1 assignment by TCRdb is unverifiable without DNA. There are 13 residues in the CDR3. From germline, CDR1 is SQVTM and CDR2 ANQGSEA. The CDR3 protein is CSVRTGGINEQFF.